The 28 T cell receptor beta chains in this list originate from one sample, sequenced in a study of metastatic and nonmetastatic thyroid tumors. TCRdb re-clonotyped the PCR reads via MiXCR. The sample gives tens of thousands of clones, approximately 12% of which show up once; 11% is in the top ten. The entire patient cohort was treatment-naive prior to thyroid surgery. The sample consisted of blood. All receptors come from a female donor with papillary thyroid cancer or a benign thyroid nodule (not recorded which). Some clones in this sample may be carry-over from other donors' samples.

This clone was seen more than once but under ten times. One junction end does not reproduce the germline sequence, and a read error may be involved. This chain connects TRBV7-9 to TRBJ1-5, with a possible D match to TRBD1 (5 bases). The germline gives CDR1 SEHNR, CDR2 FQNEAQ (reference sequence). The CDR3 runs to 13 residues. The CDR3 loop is CASSFQGNHPHHF. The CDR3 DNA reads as TGTGCCAGCAGCTTTCAGGGAAATCATCCCCATCATTTT.

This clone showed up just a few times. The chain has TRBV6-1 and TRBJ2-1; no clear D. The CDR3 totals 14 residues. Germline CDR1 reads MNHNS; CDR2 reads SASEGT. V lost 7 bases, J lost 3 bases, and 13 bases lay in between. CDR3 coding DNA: TGTGCCAGCATCCCCCCCGGTGGCTACAATGAGCAGTTCTTC. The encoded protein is CASIPPGGYNEQFF.

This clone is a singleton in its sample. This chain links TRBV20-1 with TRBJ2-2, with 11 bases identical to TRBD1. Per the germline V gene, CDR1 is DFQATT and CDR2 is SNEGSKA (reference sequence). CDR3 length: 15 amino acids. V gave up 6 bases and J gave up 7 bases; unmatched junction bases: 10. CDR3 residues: CSAPGQGATGGELFF. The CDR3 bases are TGCAGTGCCCCAGGACAGGGGGCAACCGGCGGGGAGCTGTTTTTT.

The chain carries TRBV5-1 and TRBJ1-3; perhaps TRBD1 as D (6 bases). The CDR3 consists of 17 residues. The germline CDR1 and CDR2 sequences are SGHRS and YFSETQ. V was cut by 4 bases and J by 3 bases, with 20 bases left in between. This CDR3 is CASSLGGRTDLGNTIYF. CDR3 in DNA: TGCGCCAGCAGCCTTGGAGGGAGGACAGACCTTGGAAACACCATATATTTT. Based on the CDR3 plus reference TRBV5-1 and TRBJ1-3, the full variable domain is KAGVTQTPRYLIKTRGQQVTLSCSPISGHRSVSWYQQTPGQGLQFLFEYFSETQRNKGNFPGRFSGRQFSNSRSEMNVSTLELGDSALYLCASSLGGRTDLGNTIYFGEGSWLTVV.

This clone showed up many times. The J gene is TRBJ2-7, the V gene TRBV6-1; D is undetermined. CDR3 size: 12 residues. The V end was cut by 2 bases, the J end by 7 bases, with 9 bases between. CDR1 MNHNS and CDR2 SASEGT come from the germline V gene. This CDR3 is CASSESVGEQYF. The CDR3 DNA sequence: TGTGCCAGCAGTGAAAGCGTGGGGGAGCAGTACTTC.

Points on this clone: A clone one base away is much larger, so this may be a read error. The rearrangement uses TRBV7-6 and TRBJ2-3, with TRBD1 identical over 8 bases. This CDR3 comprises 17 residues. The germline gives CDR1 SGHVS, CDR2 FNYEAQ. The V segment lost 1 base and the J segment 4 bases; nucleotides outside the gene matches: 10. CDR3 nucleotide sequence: TGTGCCAGCAGCTTAGATCCCTCCAACAGGGGGGCAGATACGCAGTATTTT. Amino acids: CASSLDPSNRGADTQYF.

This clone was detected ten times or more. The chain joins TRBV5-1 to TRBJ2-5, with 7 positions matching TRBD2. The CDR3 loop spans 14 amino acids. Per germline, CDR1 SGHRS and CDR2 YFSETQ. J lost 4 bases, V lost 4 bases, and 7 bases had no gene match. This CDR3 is CASSPRGGTETQYF. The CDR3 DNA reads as TGCGCCAGCAGCCCCCGGGGAGGGACAGAGACCCAGTACTTC.

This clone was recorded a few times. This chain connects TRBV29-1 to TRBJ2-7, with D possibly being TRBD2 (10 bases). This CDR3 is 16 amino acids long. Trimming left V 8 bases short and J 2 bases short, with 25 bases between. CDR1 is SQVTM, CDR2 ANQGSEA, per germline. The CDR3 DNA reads TGCAGCATCCGGGACAGGGTTCTAGCGGGAGCCTACGAGCAGTACTTC. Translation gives CSIRDRVLAGAYEQYF.

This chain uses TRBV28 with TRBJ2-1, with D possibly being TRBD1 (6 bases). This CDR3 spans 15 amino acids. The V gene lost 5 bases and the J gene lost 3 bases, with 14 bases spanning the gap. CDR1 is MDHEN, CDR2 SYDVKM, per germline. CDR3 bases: TGTGCCAGCAGTCATACAGGGCTTTACTACAATGAGCAGTTCTTC. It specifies CASSHTGLYYNEQFF.

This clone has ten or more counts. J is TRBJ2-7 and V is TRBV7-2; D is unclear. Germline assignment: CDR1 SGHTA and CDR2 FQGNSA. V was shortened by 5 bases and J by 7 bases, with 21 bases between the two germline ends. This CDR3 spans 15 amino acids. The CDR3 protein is CASSPALLPPGEQYF. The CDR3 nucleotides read TGTGCCAGCAGCCCAGCCCTGCTACCCCCAGGTGAGCAGTACTTC.

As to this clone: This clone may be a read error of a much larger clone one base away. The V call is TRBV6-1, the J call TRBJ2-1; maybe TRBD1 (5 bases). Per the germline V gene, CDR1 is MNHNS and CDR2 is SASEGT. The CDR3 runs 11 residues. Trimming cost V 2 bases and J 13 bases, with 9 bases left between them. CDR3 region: CASSERGDQFF. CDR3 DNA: TGTGCCAGCAGTGAAAGGGGTGATCAGTTCTTC.

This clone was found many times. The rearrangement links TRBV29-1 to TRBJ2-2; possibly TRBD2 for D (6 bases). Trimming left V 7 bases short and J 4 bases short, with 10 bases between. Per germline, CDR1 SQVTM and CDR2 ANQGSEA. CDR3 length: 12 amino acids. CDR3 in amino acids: CSGGVPTGELFF. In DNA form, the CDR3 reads TGCAGCGGCGGGGTACCCACCGGGGAGCTGTTTTTT.

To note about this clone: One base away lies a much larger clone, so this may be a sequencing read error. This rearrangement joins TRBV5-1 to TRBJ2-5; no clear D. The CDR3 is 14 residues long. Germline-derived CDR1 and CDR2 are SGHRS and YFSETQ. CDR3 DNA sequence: TGCGCCAGCAGCTTGTCGTCTCTTAAAGAGACCGAGTACTTC. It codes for CASSLSSLKETEYF.

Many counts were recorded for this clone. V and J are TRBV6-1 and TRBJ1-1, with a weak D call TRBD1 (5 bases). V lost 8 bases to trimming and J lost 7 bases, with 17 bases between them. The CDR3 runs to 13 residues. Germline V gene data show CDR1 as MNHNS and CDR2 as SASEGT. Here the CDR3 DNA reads TGTGCCAGCGGAAGAGACAGTTTTGGTGAAGCTTTCTTT. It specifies CASGRDSFGEAFF.

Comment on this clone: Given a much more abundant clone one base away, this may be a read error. CDR3 protein: CATSDFTGFQAGELFF. DNA of the CDR3: TGTGCCACCAGTGATTTTACAGGGTTTCAAGCCGGGGAGCTGTTTTTT. V is TRBV24-1 and J is TRBJ2-2, with D tentatively TRBD1 (6 bases). There are 16 residues in the CDR3. The V gene's germline CDR1 is KGHDR and CDR2 SFDVKD. Trimming removed 1 base from V and 6 bases from J, with 14 bases in between.

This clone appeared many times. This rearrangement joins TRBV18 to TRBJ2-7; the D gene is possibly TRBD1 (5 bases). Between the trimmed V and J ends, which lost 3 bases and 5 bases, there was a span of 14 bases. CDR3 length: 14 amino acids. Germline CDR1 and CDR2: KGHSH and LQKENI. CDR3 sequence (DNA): TGTGCCAGCTCACCCCCCAACCAGGGAAACGAGCAGTACTTC. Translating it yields CASSPPNQGNEQYF.

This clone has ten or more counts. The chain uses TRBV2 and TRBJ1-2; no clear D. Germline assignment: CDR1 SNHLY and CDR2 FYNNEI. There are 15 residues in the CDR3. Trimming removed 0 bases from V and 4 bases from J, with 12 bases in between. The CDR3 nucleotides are TGTGCCAGCAGTGAAGCGCTTCGTTTTGCCTATGGCTACACCTTC. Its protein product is CASSEALRFAYGYTF.

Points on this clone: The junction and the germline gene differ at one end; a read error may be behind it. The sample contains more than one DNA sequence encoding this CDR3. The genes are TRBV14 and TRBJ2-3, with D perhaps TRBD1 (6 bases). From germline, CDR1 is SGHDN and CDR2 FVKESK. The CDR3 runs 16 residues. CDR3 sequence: CASSQDFGTRTDTQYF. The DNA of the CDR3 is TGTGCCAGCAGCCAAGATTTCGGGACACGCACAGATACGCAGTACTTT.

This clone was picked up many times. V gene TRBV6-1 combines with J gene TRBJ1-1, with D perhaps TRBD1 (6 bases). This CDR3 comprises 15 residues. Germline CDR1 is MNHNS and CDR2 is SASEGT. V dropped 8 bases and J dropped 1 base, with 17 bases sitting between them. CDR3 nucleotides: TGTGCCAGCTCGTTTCGGGGGCGCGCGAACACTGAAGCTTTCTTT. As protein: CASSFRGRANTEAFF.

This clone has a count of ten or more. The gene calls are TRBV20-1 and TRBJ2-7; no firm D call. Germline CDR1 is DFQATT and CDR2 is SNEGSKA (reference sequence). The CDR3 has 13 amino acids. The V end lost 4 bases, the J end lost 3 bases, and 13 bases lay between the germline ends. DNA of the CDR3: TGCAGTGCTATAGGGCAGAACCTCTACGAGCAGTACTTC. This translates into CSAIGQNLYEQYF.

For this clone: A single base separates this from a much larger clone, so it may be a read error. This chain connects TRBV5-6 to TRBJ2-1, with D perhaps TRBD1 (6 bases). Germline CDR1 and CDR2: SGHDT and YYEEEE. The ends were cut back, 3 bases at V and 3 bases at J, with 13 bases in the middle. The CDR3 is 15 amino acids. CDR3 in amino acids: CASSYEGGSYNEQFF. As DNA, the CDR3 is TGTGCCAGCAGCTATGAAGGGGGTAGCTACAATGAGCAGTTCTTC. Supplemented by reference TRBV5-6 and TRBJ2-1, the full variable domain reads DAGVTQSPTHLIKTRGQQVTLRCSPKSGHDTVSWYQQALGQGPQFIFQYYEEEERQRGNFPDRFSGHQFPNYSSELNVNALLLGDSALYLCASSYEGGSYNEQFFGPGTRLTVL.

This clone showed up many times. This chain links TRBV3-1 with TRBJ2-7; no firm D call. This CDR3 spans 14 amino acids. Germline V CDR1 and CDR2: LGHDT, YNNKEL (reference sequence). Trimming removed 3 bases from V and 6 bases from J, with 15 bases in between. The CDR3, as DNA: TGTGCCAGCAGCCAGTGGGCCAGGTTTGGCGAGCAGTACTTC. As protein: CASSQWARFGEQYF.

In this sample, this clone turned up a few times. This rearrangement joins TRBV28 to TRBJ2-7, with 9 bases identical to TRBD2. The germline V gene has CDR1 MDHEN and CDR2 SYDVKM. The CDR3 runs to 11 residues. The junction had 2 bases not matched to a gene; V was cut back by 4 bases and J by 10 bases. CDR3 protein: CASSSTSGQYF. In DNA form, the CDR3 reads TGTGCCAGCAGTTCGACTAGCGGTCAGTACTTC.

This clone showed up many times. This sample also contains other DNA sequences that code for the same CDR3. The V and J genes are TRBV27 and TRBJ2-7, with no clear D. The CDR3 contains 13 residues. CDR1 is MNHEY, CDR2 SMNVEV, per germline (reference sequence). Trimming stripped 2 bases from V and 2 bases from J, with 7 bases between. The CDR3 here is CASSLGYAYEQYF. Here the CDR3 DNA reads TGTGCCAGCAGTTTAGGCTATGCCTACGAGCAGTACTTC.

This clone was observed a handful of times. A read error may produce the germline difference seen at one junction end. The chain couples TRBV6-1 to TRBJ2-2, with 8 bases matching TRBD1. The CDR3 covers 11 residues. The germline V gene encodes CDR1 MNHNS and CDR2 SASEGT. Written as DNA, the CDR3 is TGTGCCAGCAGCACAGGGGGTTGGTTGGTTTTT. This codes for CASSTGGWLVF.

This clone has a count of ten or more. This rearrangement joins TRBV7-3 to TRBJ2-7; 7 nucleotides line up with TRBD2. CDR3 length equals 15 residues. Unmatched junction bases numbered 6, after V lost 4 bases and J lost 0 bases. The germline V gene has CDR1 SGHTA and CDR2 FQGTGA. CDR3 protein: CASSYLAESSYEQYF. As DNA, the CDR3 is TGTGCCAGCAGCTATCTAGCGGAGAGCTCCTACGAGCAGTACTTC.

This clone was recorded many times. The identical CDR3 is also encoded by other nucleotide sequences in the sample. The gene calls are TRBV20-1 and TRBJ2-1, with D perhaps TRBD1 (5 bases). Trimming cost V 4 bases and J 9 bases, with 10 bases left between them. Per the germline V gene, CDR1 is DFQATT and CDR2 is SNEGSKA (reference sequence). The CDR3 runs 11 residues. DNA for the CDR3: TGCAGTGCTAAGGGGCGGTTTGAGCAGTTCTTC. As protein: CSAKGRFEQFF.

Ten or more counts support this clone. CDR3 coding DNA: TGTGCCTGGAGTCAAACAGGTACCTCTGGAAACACCATATATTTT. Translated, it gives CAWSQTGTSGNTIYF. The V gene is TRBV30, the J gene TRBJ1-3, with D tentatively TRBD1 (5 bases). Germline assignment: CDR1 GTSNPN and CDR2 SVGIG (reference sequence). The CDR3 covers 15 residues. V was trimmed by 2 bases and J by 0 bases, leaving 11 bases between them.